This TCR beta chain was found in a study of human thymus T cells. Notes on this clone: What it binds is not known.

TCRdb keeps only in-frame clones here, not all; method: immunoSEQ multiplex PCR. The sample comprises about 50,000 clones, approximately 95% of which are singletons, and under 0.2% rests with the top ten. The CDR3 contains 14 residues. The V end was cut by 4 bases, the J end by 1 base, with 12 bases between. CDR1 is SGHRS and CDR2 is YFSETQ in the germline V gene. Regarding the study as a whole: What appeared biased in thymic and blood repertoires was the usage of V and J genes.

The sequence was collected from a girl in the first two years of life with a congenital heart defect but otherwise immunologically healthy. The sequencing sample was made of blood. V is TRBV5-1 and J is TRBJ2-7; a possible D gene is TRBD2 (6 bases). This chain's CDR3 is CASSQEGTSYEQYF. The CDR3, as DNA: TGCGCCAGCAGCCAGGAGGGGACGTCCTACGAGCAGTACTTC. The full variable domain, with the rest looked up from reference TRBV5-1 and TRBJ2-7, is KAGVTQTPRYLIKTRGQQVTLSCSPISGHRSVSWYQQTPGQGLQFLFEYFSETQRNKGNFPGRFSGRQFSNSRSEMNVSTLELGDSALYLCASSQEGTSYEQYFGPGTRLTVT.